A single sample gave rise to the 28 T cell receptor beta chains below, sequenced in a study of neurological immune-mediated disorders (dated by TCRdb to the late 2010s). Library construction relied on 5' RACE. Data came from an Illumina HiSeq 2500. The raw public reads went through TCRdb reprocessing: fastp at Q25, MiXCR clone calling, in-frame beta chains kept. A single entry per CDR3 protein holds the most common genes and DNA from its merged rows. The sample table contains 45,000 or so distinct CDR3 sequences; only one count was recorded for under 6.5% of them. The top ten hold around 0.57% of the sample. The specimen was CD4+ T cells from blood. Receptor source: a woman aged 35 to 49 in good health.

This clonotype has at least ten counts. The chain couples TRBV6-6 to TRBJ1-2, with 8 bases fitting TRBD1. The CDR3 loop spans 14 amino acids. Germline CDR1 reads MNHNY; CDR2 reads SVGAGI (reference sequence). V gave up 6 bases and J gave up 8 bases; unmatched junction bases: 11. The CDR3 nucleotides are TGTGCCAGCAGACGACTCAGGGGGCTAGAGGGCTACACCTTC. Translated, it gives CASRRLRGLEGYTF.

In its sample, this clonotype was seen a few times. V usage is TRBV5-6 and J usage is TRBJ2-2, with D tentatively TRBD1 (6 bases). V lost 4 bases and J lost 4, with 17 bases in between. Germline V CDR1 and CDR2: SGHDT, YYEEEE. CDR3 length: 16 amino acids. The CDR3 loop reads CASSRLRTEGTGELFF. CDR3 bases: TGTGCCAGCAGCCGCCTGCGGACAGAGGGCACCGGGGAGCTGTTTTTT.

Many counts were recorded for this clonotype. The chain joins TRBV6-6 to TRBJ2-3; D is uncertain. The CDR3 runs 14 residues. Trimming removed 0 bases from V and 3 bases from J, with 7 bases in between. Germline V gives CDR1 MNHNY, CDR2 SVGAGI (reference sequence). The CDR3 coding sequence is TGTGCCAGCAGTTACTCAGCAGCTACAGATACGCAGTATTTT. This encodes CASSYSAATDTQYF.

This clonotype was seen ten or more times. V is TRBV12-3 or TRBV12-4 and J is TRBJ2-2, with a possible D match to TRBD1 (5 bases). V shed 3 bases and J shed 14 bases, with 13 bases lying between them. This CDR3 is 12 amino acids long. The CDR3 here is CASSFLDSLLFF. The CDR3 DNA sequence: TGTGCCAGCAGTTTTTTAGACAGCCTACTGTTTTTT.

This clonotype was observed many times. The chain carries TRBV5-4 and TRBJ1-3; D is perhaps TRBD1 (6 bases). Germline CDR1 is SGHNT and CDR2 is YYREEE (reference sequence). The V gene lost 3 bases and the J gene lost 0 bases, with 13 bases spanning the gap. The CDR3 length is 16 residues. The CDR3 DNA reads as TGTGCCAGCAGCTCCGGACAGCCCCGCTCTGGAAACACCATATATTTT. It codes for CASSSGQPRSGNTIYF. Filled out from reference TRBV5-4 and TRBJ1-3, the complete variable domain reads ETGVTQSPTHLIKTRGQQVTLRCSSQSGHNTVSWYQQALGQGPQFIFQYYREEENGRGNFPPRFSGLQFPNYSSELNVNALELDDSALYLCASSSGQPRSGNTIYFGEGSWLTVV.

Ten or more counts support this clonotype. The rearrangement joins TRBV15 to TRBJ2-5, with D hard to call. Germline values: CDR1 LNHNV, CDR2 YYDKDF (reference sequence). The CDR3 runs to 13 residues. V lost 1 base, J lost 3 bases, and 6 bases lay in between. In DNA form, the CDR3 reads TGTGCCACCAGCAGAGGGACGGAAGAGACCCAGTACTTC. Translating gives CATSRGTEETQYF. Full variable domain (outside the CDR3, taken from reference TRBV15 and TRBJ2-5): DAMVIQNPRYQVTQFGKPVTLSCSQTLNHNVMYWYQQKSSQAPKLLFHYYDKDFNNEADTPDNFQSRRPNTSFCFLDIRSPGLGDTAMYLCATSRGTEETQYFGPGTRLLVL.

This clonotype was detected a few times. The chain links TRBV10-3 to TRBJ2-7; D uncertain. Trimming took 6 bases from V and 0 from J, leaving 3 bases between them. CDR1 is ENHRY and CDR2 is SYGVKD in the germline V gene. This CDR3 contains 11 residues. For the CDR3, the DNA is TGTGCCATCAGCCCCTCCTACGAGCAGTACTTC. Its protein product is CAISPSYEQYF.

This clonotype was seen repeatedly, ten times or more. The chain recombines TRBV20-1 with TRBJ2-7; D may be TRBD1 or TRBD2 (5 bases each). V lost 3 bases and J lost 2, with 11 bases in between. Germline lookup yields CDR1 DFQATT and CDR2 SNEGSKA (reference sequence). CDR3 length: 13 residues. This CDR3 reads CSASRDAAYEQYF. The CDR3, as DNA: TGCAGTGCTAGTAGGGACGCCGCCTACGAGCAGTACTTC.

The table lists this clonotype with many counts. The chain recombines TRBV7-2 with TRBJ2-7, with a tentative D call TRBD1 (6 bases). Trimming removed 1 base at V and 3 bases at J, with 7 bases between. The CDR3 runs 13 residues. Germline V gene sequence: CDR1 SGHTA, CDR2 FQGNSA. The chain's CDR3 is CASSLGQDYEQYF. CDR3 coding DNA: TGTGCCAGCAGCTTAGGACAGGACTACGAGCAGTACTTC.

This clonotype was detected many times. The CDR3 sequence: CASSRSGTSYEQYF. In DNA, the CDR3 is TGTGCCAGCAGCCGCAGCGGGACCTCCTACGAGCAGTACTTC. This chain uses TRBV3-1 with TRBJ2-7, with TRBD2 identical over 7 bases. This CDR3 has 14 amino acids. Germline CDR1 is LGHDT and CDR2 is YNNKEL (reference sequence). V was clipped by 4 bases and J by 0 bases; unmatched bases: 3.

This clonotype appeared many times. This sequence joins TRBV29-1 and TRBJ1-1, with D tentatively TRBD1 (5 bases). Germline V CDR1 and CDR2: SQVTM, ANQGSEA. The V gene lost 3 bases and the J gene lost 11 bases, with 13 bases spanning the gap. This CDR3 has 11 residues. CDR3 sequence (DNA): TGCAGCGTTGAGACGGGGGGGTGGGCTTTCTTT. Translating it yields CSVETGGWAFF.

This clonotype was observed many times. This chain connects TRBV24-1 to TRBJ1-5, with D perhaps TRBD1 (6 bases). V dropped 3 bases and J dropped 2 bases, with 7 bases sitting between them. The CDR3 has 14 residues. Germline V lookup: CDR1 KGHDR, CDR2 SFDVKD. Here the CDR3 DNA reads TGTGCCACCAGTGATGCAGGGGGCAATCAGCCCCAGCATTTT. Its translation is CATSDAGGNQPQHF.

This clonotype was detected many times. This rearrangement joins TRBV28 to TRBJ1-5; D remains ambiguous. V was clipped by 2 bases and J by 0 bases, with 11 bases between them. CDR3 size: 16 residues. From germline, CDR1 is MDHEN and CDR2 SYDVKM. CDR3 sequence reads: CASSLIPAYSNQPQHF. The CDR3 nucleotides are TGTGCCAGCAGTTTAATCCCAGCCTATAGCAATCAGCCCCAGCATTTT.

The sample holds many counts of this clonotype. The chain couples TRBV3-1 to TRBJ2-5, with no clear D. The germline gives CDR1 LGHDT, CDR2 YNNKEL (reference sequence). CDR3 length: 13 amino acids. Trimming pared 0 bases from V and 3 bases from J, leaving 5 bases between. In DNA form, the CDR3 reads TGTGCCAGCAGCCAAGACACCAAAGAGACCCAGTACTTC. It yields the protein CASSQDTKETQYF.

This clonotype was counted many times. The chain uses TRBV10-1 and TRBJ2-7, with D possibly matching TRBD2 (6 bases). The germline CDR1 and CDR2 sequences are WNHNN and SYGVQD (reference sequence). The CDR3 is 15 residues long. V was shortened by 5 bases and J by 3 bases, with 17 bases between the two germline ends. The CDR3 sequence is CASSRGTSIGYEQYF. For the CDR3, the DNA is TGCGCCAGCAGTCGGGGGACCTCGATTGGCTACGAGCAGTACTTC.

This clonotype was observed at least ten times. The gene calls are TRBV5-1 and TRBJ2-3, with 9 bases lining up with TRBD2. CDR3 length: 18 residues. Germline CDR1 and CDR2: SGHRS and YFSETQ. V was clipped by 4 bases and J by 5 bases; unmatched bases: 17. For the CDR3, the DNA is TGCGCCAGCAGCGAGCCCCTACGGGGCGGGAGGGGAGAAGATACGCAGTATTTT. Its protein is CASSEPLRGGRGEDTQYF.

This clonotype was seen at least ten times. The chain employs TRBV5-1 and TRBJ2-6, with 7 bases aligning to TRBD1. V was pared by 2 bases and J by 0 bases, with 8 bases of the junction left unmatched. The CDR3 consists of 18 residues. Germline values: CDR1 SGHRS, CDR2 YFSETQ. The CDR3, as DNA: TGCGCCAGCAGCTTCGGACAGGCGAGCTCCTCTGGGGCCAACGTCCTGACTTTC. It codes for CASSFGQASSSGANVLTF.

This clonotype was recorded many times. The chain recombines TRBV3-1 with TRBJ2-7; TRBD1 matches at 7 bases. Per germline, CDR1 LGHDT and CDR2 YNNKEL (reference sequence). This CDR3 contains 13 residues. V was clipped by 5 bases and J by 7 bases; unmatched bases: 8. CDR3 protein: CASSSTGSKEQYF. CDR3 DNA: TGTGCCAGCAGCTCGACAGGGTCGAAAGAGCAGTACTTC.

This clonotype was recorded many times. The V call is TRBV6-2 or TRBV6-3, the J call TRBJ2-1, with 12 bases matching TRBD2. This CDR3 is 16 amino acids long. Germline CDR1 is MNHEY and CDR2 is SVGEGT. Losses at the gene ends were 0 bases for V and 4 bases for J; bases not matched to a gene: 1. The CDR3 region is CASSYSTSGSYNEQFF. In nucleotides, the CDR3 is TGTGCCAGCAGTTACTCGACTAGCGGGAGTTACAATGAGCAGTTCTTC.

This clonotype was seen repeatedly, ten times or more. The chain combines TRBV5-1 with TRBJ2-1; D gene ambiguous. The CDR3 consists of 13 residues. Germline V CDR1 and CDR2: SGHRS, YFSETQ. The germline V and J ends were trimmed by 1 base and 7 bases, with 9 bases remaining between them. Written as DNA, the CDR3 is TGCGCCAGCAGCTTGCAAAGTAGGAATGAGCAGTTCTTC. Residues: CASSLQSRNEQFF.

This clonotype was counted ten times or more. The chain combines TRBV6-5 with TRBJ2-7; 7 bases align to TRBD1. In germline, CDR1 is MNHEY, CDR2 SVGAGI. The CDR3 spans 15 residues. The junction had 10 bases not matched to a gene; V was cut back by 5 bases and J by 3 bases. CDR3 region: CASSRTGTEHYEQYF. The CDR3 bases are TGTGCCAGCAGTCGTACCGGGACAGAACACTACGAGCAGTACTTC.

The V and J genes are TRBV29-1 and TRBJ1-1, with D uncertain. There are 14 residues in the CDR3. CDR1 is SQVTM and CDR2 is ANQGSEA in the germline V gene. With 1 base removed from V and 3 bases from J, the gap between germline ends came to 12 bases. The CDR3, as DNA: TGCAGCGTTGAAGCTCTTACTAGGGACACTGAAGCTTTCTTT. Translated: CSVEALTRDTEAFF. Variable domain in full (rest from reference TRBV29-1 and TRBJ1-1): SAVISQKPSRDICQRGTSLTIQCQVDSQVTMMFWYRQQPGQSLTLIATANQGSEATYESGFVIDKFPISRPNLTFSTLTVSNMSPEDSSIYLCSVEALTRDTEAFFGQGTRLTVV.

There are many counts of this clonotype. This chain uses TRBV5-1 with TRBJ1-1; 11 bases are shared with TRBD1. The V gene end was trimmed by 4 bases and the J gene end by 1 base; junction bases not matched to a gene: 9. The germline gives CDR1 SGHRS, CDR2 YFSETQ. The CDR3 extends over 17 amino acids. CDR3 DNA: TGCGCCAGCAGCCCAGGGACAGGGGGAGAGGGGAACACTGAAGCTTTCTTT. Protein product: CASSPGTGGEGNTEAFF.

This clonotype was counted many times. The J gene is TRBJ2-3, the V gene TRBV6-2 or TRBV6-3, with D tentatively TRBD1 (5 bases). The germline V and J ends were trimmed by 7 bases and 6 bases, with 8 bases remaining between them. The CDR3 consists of 11 residues. Germline V gene sequence: CDR1 MNHEY, CDR2 SVGEGT. The CDR3 reads CASTGSDTQYF. CDR3 coding DNA: TGTGCCAGCACAGGGTCCGATACGCAGTATTTT.

This clonotype has a count of ten or more. The V gene is TRBV11-3, the J gene TRBJ2-3, with D uncertain. CDR1 and CDR2 from the germline V gene are SGHNT and YENEEA. This CDR3 spans 13 amino acids. V gave up 2 bases and J gave up 6 bases, with 9 bases separating them. In nucleotides, the CDR3 is TGTGCCAGCAGCTTAAGCCCCGATGATACGCAGTATTTT. Translated: CASSLSPDDTQYF.

This clonotype occurred many times. The gene calls are TRBV6-5 and TRBJ1-1; no clear D. This CDR3 comprises 14 residues. Deletions cut 4 bases from V and 1 base from J, with 10 bases between. Germline CDR1 reads MNHEY; CDR2 reads SVGAGI. Here the CDR3 DNA reads TGTGCCAGCAGTTCCACCTGGGAGAACACTGAAGCTTTCTTT. As protein: CASSSTWENTEAFF.

At least ten counts were recorded for this clonotype. CDR3 DNA sequence: TGTGCCAGCAGTTCGACCGGGACAGGGGGCTACGAGCAGTACTTC. Translated: CASSSTGTGGYEQYF. The chain employs TRBV28 and TRBJ2-7; 11 bases agree with TRBD1. Germline V lookup: CDR1 MDHEN, CDR2 SYDVKM. V shed 4 bases and J 3 bases; nucleotides not matched to a gene: 5. CDR3 length: 15 residues.

This clonotype was seen at least ten times. The chain carries TRBV15 and TRBJ2-1; D call uncertain. The CDR3 totals 13 residues. V lost 0 bases to trimming and J lost 5 bases, with 5 bases between them. CDR1 is LNHNV and CDR2 is YYDKDF in the germline V gene (reference sequence). For the CDR3, the DNA is TGTGCCACCAGCAGAGATATCAACAATGAGCAGTTCTTC. Its protein is CATSRDINNEQFF.